Below, 17 T cell receptor beta chains from the same sample are listed, as sequenced in a study of cytomegalovirus exposure and HLA in healthy donors. Vbeta (60) and Jbeta (13) primers were used in the PCR. Method: immunoSEQ multiplex PCR; TCRdb's copy keeps in-frame clones and lacks some. The sample holds 90,000 to 110,000 clones; about 13% are singletons and the top ten take 16%. Sequencing was carried out using PBMCs. All receptors come from a man aged 40-49 years in good health and CMV-seropositive.

This clone appeared a few times. CDR3 in amino acids: CASSSQGGTEAFF. Here the CDR3 DNA reads TGTGCCAGCAGCTCCCAGGGCGGTACTGAAGCTTTCTTT. The chain links TRBV7-2 to TRBJ1-1, with D possibly being TRBD1 (5 bases). Germline V gene lookup returns CDR1 SGHTA and CDR2 FQGNSA. V lost 4 bases and J lost 5, with 11 bases in between. The CDR3 has 13 amino acids.

This clone was counted between two and nine times. The chain has TRBV27 and TRBJ1-1; the match to TRBD1 covers 9 bases. The CDR3 spans 19 residues. Germline V CDR1 and CDR2: MNHEY, SMNVEV (reference sequence). The V segment lost 5 bases and the J segment 10 bases; nucleotides outside the gene matches: 26. The CDR3 sequence is CASSPNRTGGEAFCRGAFF. CDR3 bases: TGTGCCAGCAGTCCCAACCGAACAGGGGGCGAAGCGTTTTGCAGGGGAGCTTTCTTT.

This clone has just a few counts. The chain uses TRBV2 and TRBJ2-1, with D perhaps matching TRBD2 (7 bases). Germline assignment: CDR1 SNHLY and CDR2 FYNNEI. Trimming shortened V by 6 bases and J by 7 bases, and 22 bases separated the two germline ends. There are 16 residues in the CDR3. CDR3 nucleotide sequence: TGTGCCAGCAGGAGGGGGGGGACCCCACTGGGTAATGAGCAGTTCTTC. Amino acid sequence: CASRRGGTPLGNEQFF.

The gene calls are TRBV5-1 and TRBJ1-2; D gene ambiguous. The V gene's germline CDR1 is SGHRS and CDR2 YFSETQ. The CDR3 length is 14 residues. The ends were cut back, 1 base at V and 0 bases at J, with 7 bases in the middle. CDR3 DNA: TGCGCCAGCAGCTTGTCCTTAGCTAACTATGGCTACACCTTC. Translation gives CASSLSLANYGYTF.

There are a few counts of this clone. The genes are TRBV4-1 and TRBJ2-7; 9 bases are a match to TRBD1. The length of the CDR3 is 15 residues. CDR1 MGHRA and CDR2 YSYEKL come from the germline V gene. Trimming took 2 bases from V and 3 from J; bases not matched to a gene: 5. CDR3 nucleotide sequence: TGCGCCAGCAGCCAACAGGACAGGGGAGGCTACGAGCAGTACTTC. As protein: CASSQQDRGGYEQYF.

The DNA of the CDR3 is TGTGCCATCACAAGGGGACTTAGCACAGATACGCAGTATTTT. Encoded protein: CAITRGLSTDTQYF. The J gene is TRBJ2-3, the V gene TRBV6-6; a weak D match, TRBD2 (6 bases). Germline loops: CDR1 MNHNY, CDR2 SVGAGI (reference sequence). The CDR3 spans 14 residues. With 10 bases removed from V and 0 bases from J, the gap between germline ends came to 14 bases.

In its sample, this clone was seen a few times. This chain connects TRBV4-1 to TRBJ2-5; D might be TRBD2 (5 bases). The germline V and J ends were trimmed by 8 bases and 1 base, with 8 bases remaining between them. CDR1 and CDR2 (germline): MGHRA, YSYEKL. The CDR3 runs 12 residues. The CDR3 protein is CASAGGQETQYF. The CDR3 nucleotides read TGCGCCAGCGCCGGAGGCCAAGAGACCCAGTACTTC.

The CDR3 spells CAISPGQGTSSYNEQFF. The CDR3 DNA reads TGTGCCATCAGTCCGGGACAGGGGACGAGCTCCTACAATGAGCAGTTCTTC. The chain couples TRBV10-3 to TRBJ2-1; 10 bases fit TRBD1. Per the germline V gene, CDR1 is ENHRY and CDR2 is SYGVKD. This CDR3 comprises 17 residues. The J segment lost 0 bases and the V segment lost 5 bases, leaving 7 bases of the junction unmatched.

The chain uses TRBV4-3 and TRBJ2-7, with 12 bases lining up with TRBD1. This CDR3 is built from 17 residues. V gave up 0 bases and J gave up 4 bases; unmatched junction bases: 7. From germline, CDR1 is LGHNA and CDR2 YSLEER. In nucleotides, the CDR3 is TGCGCCAGCAGCCAAGATCATCCGGGACAGGGGGCGTACGAGCAGTACTTC. This codes for CASSQDHPGQGAYEQYF.

The table lists this clone with a few counts. The J gene is TRBJ2-7, the V gene TRBV28, with D possibly matching TRBD1 (6 bases). V was pared by 1 base and J by 4 bases, with 11 bases between. In germline, CDR1 is MDHEN, CDR2 SYDVKM. The length of the CDR3 is 14 residues. The CDR3 protein is CASSLSGQFYEQYF. For the CDR3, the DNA is TGTGCCAGCAGTTTATCCGGACAGTTTTACGAGCAGTACTTC.

This clone was picked up a small number of times. The rearrangement joins TRBV5-4 to TRBJ1-2; 7 nucleotides agree with TRBD1. This CDR3 spans 17 amino acids. Germline CDR1 is SGHNT and CDR2 is YYREEE (reference sequence). V gave up 1 base and J gave up 0 bases; unmatched junction bases: 9. CDR3 DNA sequence: TGTGCCAGCAGCTTGTTCGTCGGGACAGAAACTAACTATGGCTACACCTTC. Its protein is CASSLFVGTETNYGYTF.

The chain employs TRBV4-1 and TRBJ2-3; 8 bases agree with TRBD2. The CDR3 has 17 amino acids. The junction had 9 bases not matched to a gene; V was cut back by 1 base and J by 3 bases. The germline V gene encodes CDR1 MGHRA and CDR2 YSYEKL. The CDR3, as DNA: TGCGCCAGCAGCCAAGGTAGGGTAGCGGGATCAACAGATACGCAGTATTTT. This encodes CASSQGRVAGSTDTQYF.

This clone appeared a few times. The CDR3 region has the DNA TGCGCCAGCAGCCTACTTCAGGGAAACAATGAGCAGTTCTTC. Its protein is CASSLLQGNNEQFF. The chain links TRBV5-1 to TRBJ2-1, with D perhaps matching TRBD1 (5 bases). Germline V lookup: CDR1 SGHRS, CDR2 YFSETQ. V dropped 4 bases and J dropped 5 bases, with 13 bases sitting between them. This CDR3 spans 14 amino acids.

The chain couples TRBV6-1 to TRBJ1-2, with TRBD1 identical over 10 bases. CDR3 length: 18 residues. Germline V gene lookup returns CDR1 MNHNS and CDR2 SASEGT. The V gene end was trimmed by 2 bases and the J gene end by 7 bases; junction bases not matched to a gene: 16. The CDR3 is CASSESGTGASRASGYTF. Here the CDR3 DNA reads TGTGCCAGCAGTGAATCGGGGACAGGGGCCTCTAGGGCCTCTGGCTACACCTTC.

This chain uses TRBV10-2 with TRBJ2-2, with 10 bases identical to TRBD1. Germline V CDR1 and CDR2: WSHSY, SAAADI. CDR3 length: 22 amino acids. Trimming removed 0 bases from V and 4 bases from J; junction bases left unmatched: 20. In DNA, the CDR3 is TGCGCCAGCAGTGAGTCGACCTTCTTGATTCGAACGGGACAGGGGACCACCGGGGAGCTGTTTTTT. This codes for CASSESTFLIRTGQGTTGELFF.

The sample holds a few counts of this clone. The chain uses TRBV7-7 and TRBJ2-1; TRBD1 agrees at 11 bases. Germline-derived CDR1 and CDR2 are SSHAT and FNYEAQ (reference sequence). Unmatched junction bases numbered 4, after V lost 5 bases and J lost 7 bases. The CDR3 is 14 residues long. Here the CDR3 DNA reads TGTGCCAGCAGCGTCGGACAGGGGGCGAATGAGCAGTTCTTC. Its translation is CASSVGQGANEQFF.

V gene TRBV10-1 combines with J gene TRBJ2-7; 11 bases are shared with TRBD1. The CDR3 contains 14 residues. J was trimmed by 6 bases and V by 2 bases; bases with no gene match: 3. Germline assignment: CDR1 WNHNN and CDR2 SYGVQD (reference sequence). The DNA for the CDR3 is TGCGCCAGCAGTGAGGGGACAGGGGGACGCGAGCAGTACTTC. Translation: CASSEGTGGREQYF.